This T cell receptor (beta chain) was observed in a study of blood T cell repertoires in COVID-19. CDR3 length equals 14 residues. The J segment lost 12 bases and the V segment lost 4 bases, leaving 6 bases of the junction unmatched. Germline values: CDR1 SGHDN, CDR2 FVKESK. This clone was detected a few times. In the original analysis: Amplification of reference gene primers provided the estimated nucleated cell counts. Produced via immunoSEQ multiplex PCR; TCRdb's table is partial and in-frame only. V and J calls plus clone size are reproduced from that table; the DNA served to infer D and trimming. This table holds about 190,000 clones, roughly 80% found once.

Sequenced sample: peripheral blood. This TCR was recovered from a man in his sixties with active or convalescent COVID-19. The chain has TRBV14 and TRBJ2-1; 13 bases are shared with TRBD2. The CDR3 region is CASSLLAGGPGQFF. CDR3 bases: TGTGCCAGCAGCCTACTAGCGGGAGGGCCGGGGCAGTTCTTC. Filled out from reference TRBV14 and TRBJ2-1, the complete variable domain reads EAGVTQFPSHSVIEKGQTVTLRCDPISGHDNLYWYRRVMGKEIKFLLHFVKESKQDESGMPNNRFLAERTGGTYSTLKVQPAELEDSGVYFCASSLLAGGPGQFFGPGTRLTVL.